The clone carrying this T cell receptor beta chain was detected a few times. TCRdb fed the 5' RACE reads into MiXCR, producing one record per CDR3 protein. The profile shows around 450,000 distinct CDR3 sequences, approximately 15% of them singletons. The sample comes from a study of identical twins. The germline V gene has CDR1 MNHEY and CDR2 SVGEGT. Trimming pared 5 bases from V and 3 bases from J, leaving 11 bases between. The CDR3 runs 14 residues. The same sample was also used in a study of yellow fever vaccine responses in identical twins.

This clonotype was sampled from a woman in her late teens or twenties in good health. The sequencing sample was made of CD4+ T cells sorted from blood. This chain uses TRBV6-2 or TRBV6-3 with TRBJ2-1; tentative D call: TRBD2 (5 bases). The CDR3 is CASSHQRIYNEQFF. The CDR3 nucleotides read TGTGCCAGCAGTCACCAGCGGATCTACAATGAGCAGTTCTTC.